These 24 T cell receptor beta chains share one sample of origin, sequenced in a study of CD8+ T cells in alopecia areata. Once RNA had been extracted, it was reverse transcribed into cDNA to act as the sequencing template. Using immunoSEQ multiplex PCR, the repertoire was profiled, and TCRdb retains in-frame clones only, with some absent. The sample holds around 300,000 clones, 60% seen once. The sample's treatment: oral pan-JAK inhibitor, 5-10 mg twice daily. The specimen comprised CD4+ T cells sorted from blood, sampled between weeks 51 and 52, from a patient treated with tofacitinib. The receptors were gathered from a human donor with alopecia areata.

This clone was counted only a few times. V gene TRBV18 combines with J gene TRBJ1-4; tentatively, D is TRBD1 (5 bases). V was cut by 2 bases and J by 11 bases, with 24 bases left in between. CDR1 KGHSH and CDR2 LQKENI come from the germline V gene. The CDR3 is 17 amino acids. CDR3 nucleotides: TGTGCCAGCTCACCATGGGGCGCCAGCGGAACAGCCCCCAAACTGTTTTTT. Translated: CASSPWGASGTAPKLFF.

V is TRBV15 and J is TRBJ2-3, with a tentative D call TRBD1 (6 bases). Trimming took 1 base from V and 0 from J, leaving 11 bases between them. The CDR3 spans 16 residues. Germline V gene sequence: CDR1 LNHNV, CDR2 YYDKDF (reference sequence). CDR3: CATSRGGRGSTDTQYF. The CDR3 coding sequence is TGTGCCACCAGCAGAGGAGGCAGGGGCAGCACAGATACGCAGTATTTT.

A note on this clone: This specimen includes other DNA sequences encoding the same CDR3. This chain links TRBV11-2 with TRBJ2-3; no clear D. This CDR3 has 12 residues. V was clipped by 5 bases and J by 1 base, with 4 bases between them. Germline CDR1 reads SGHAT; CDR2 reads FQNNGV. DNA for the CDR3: TGTGCCAGCAGCGGCGGCACAGATACGCAGTATTTT. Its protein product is CASSGGTDTQYF.

The CDR3 DNA sequence: TGCAGCGCCACTCAGGGGATCCAAGAGACCCAGTACTTC. This sequence encodes CSATQGIQETQYF. The chain carries TRBV29-1 and TRBJ2-5; D possibly corresponds to TRBD1 (6 bases). The CDR3 runs 13 residues. CDR1 and CDR2 (germline): SQVTM, ANQGSEA. Trimming pared 7 bases from V and 1 base from J, leaving 13 bases between.

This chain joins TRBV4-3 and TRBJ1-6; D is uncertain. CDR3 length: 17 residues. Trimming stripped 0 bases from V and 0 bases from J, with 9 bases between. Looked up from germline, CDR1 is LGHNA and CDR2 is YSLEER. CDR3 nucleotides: TGCGCCAGCAGCCAAGAACTGCAGAGCTCCTATAATTCACCCCTCCACTTT. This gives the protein CASSQELQSSYNSPLHF.

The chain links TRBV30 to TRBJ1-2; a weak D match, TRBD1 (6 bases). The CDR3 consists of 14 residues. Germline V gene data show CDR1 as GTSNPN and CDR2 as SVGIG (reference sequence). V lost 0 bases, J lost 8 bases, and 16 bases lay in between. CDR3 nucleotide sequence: TGTGCCTGGAGTGTTGCCCCTCTAGGGGGGGGCTACACCTTC. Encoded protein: CAWSVAPLGGGYTF.

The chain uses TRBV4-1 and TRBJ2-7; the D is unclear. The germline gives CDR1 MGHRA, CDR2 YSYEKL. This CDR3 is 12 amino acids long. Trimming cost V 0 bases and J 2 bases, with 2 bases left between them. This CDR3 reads CASSQDAYEQYF. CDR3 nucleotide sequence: TGCGCCAGCAGCCAAGATGCCTACGAGCAGTACTTC.

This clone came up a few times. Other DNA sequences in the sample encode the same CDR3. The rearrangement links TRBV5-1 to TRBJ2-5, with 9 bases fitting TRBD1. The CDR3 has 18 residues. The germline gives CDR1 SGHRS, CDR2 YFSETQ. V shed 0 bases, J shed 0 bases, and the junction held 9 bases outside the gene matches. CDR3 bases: TGCGCCAGCAGCTTGGAGGGACAGGGTGTTGGGTACCAAGAGACCCAGTACTTC. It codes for CASSLEGQGVGYQETQYF.

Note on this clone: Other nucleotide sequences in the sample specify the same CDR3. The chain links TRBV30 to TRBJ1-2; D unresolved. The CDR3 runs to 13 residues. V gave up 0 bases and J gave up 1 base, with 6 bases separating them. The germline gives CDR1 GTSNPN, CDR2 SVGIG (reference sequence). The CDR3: CAWSVLSNYGYTF. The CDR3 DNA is TGTGCCTGGAGTGTCCTTAGTAACTATGGCTACACCTTC. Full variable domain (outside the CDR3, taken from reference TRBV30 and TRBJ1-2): SQTIHQWPATLVQPVGSPLSLECTVEGTSNPNLYWYRQAAGRGLQLLFYSVGIGQISSEVPQNLSASRPQDRQFILSSKKLLLSDSGFYLCAWSVLSNYGYTFGSGTRLTVV.

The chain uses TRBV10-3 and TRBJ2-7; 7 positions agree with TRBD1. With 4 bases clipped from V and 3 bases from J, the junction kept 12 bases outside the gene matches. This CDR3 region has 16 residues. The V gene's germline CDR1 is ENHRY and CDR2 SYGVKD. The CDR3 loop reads CAISAPPTGTIYEQYF. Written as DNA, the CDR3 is TGTGCCATCAGTGCCCCCCCGACAGGGACCATCTACGAGCAGTACTTC.

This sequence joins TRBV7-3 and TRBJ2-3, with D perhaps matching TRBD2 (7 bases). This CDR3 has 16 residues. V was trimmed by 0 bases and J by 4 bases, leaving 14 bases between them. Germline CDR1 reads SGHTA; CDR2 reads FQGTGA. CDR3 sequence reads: CASSLTAGAGPDTQYF. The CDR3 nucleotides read TGTGCCAGCAGCTTAACCGCGGGGGCAGGACCAGATACGCAGTATTTT. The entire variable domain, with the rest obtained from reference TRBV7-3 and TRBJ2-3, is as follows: GAGVSQTPSNKVTEKGKYVELRCDPISGHTALYWYRQSLGQGPEFLIYFQGTGAADDSGLPNDRFFAVRPEGSVSTLKIQRTERGDSAVYLCASSLTAGAGPDTQYFGPGTRLTVL.

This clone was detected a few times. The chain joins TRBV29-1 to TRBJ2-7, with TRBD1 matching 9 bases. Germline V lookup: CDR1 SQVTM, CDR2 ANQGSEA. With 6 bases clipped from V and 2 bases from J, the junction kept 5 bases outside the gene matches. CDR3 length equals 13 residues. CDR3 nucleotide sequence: TGCAGCGTGGCCGGGACAGGGACCTACGAGCAGTACTTC. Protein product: CSVAGTGTYEQYF.

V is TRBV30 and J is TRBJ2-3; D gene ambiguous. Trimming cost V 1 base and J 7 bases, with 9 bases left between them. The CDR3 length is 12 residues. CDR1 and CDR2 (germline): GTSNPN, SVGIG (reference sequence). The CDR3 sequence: CAWSGLGHTQYF. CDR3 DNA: TGTGCCTGGAGTGGGTTGGGCCATACGCAGTATTTT.

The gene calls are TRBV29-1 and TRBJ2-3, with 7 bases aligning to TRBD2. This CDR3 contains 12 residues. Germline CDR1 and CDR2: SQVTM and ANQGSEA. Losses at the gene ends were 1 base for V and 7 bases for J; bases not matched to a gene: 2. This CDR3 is CSVEVSGHTQYF. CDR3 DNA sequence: TGCAGCGTTGAAGTTAGCGGGCATACGCAGTATTTT.

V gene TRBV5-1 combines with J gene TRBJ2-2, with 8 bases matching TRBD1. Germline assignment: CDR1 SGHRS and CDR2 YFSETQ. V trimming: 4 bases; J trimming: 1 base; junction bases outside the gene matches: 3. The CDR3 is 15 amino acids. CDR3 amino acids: CASSIGTGNTGELFF. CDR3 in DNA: TGCGCCAGCAGCATCGGGACAGGGAACACCGGGGAGCTGTTTTTT.

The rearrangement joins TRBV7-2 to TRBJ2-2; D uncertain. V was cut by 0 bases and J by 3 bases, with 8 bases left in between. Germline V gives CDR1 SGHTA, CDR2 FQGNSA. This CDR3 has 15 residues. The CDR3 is CASSLALTYTGELFF. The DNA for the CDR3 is TGTGCCAGCAGCTTAGCCTTAACATACACCGGGGAGCTGTTTTTT.

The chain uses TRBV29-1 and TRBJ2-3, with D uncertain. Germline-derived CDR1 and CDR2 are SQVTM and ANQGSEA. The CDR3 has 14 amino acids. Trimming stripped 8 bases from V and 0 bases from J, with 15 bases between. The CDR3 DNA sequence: TGCAGCTTCCTTGGGGTTCCTAGCACAGATACGCAGTATTTT. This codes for CSFLGVPSTDTQYF.

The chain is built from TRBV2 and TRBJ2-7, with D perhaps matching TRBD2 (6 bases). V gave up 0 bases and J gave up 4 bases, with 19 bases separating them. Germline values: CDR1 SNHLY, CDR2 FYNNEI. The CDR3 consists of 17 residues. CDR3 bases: TGTGCCAGCAGTGAAGCGCGTAACCTCGGGGAGGAGTACGAGCAGTACTTC. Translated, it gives CASSEARNLGEEYEQYF.

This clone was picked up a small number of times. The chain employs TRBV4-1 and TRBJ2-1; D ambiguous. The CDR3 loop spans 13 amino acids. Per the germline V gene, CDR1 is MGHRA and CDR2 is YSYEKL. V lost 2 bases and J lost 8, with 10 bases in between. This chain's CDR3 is CASSQHSGDEQFF. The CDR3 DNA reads TGCGCCAGCAGCCAACATAGTGGGGATGAGCAGTTCTTC.

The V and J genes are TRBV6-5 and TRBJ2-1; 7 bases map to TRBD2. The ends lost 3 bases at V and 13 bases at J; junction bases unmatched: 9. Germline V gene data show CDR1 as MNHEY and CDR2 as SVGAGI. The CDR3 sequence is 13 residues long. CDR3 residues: CASSYGLERGQFF. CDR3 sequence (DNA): TGTGCCAGCAGTTATGGACTTGAGCGGGGTCAGTTCTTC.

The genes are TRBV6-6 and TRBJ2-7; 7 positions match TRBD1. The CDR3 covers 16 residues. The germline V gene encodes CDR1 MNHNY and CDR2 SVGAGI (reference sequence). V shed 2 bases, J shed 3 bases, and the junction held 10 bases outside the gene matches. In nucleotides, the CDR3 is TGTGCCAGCAGTTACGGCCCCCCGGGACAGAGCTACGAGCAGTACTTC. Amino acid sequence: CASSYGPPGQSYEQYF.

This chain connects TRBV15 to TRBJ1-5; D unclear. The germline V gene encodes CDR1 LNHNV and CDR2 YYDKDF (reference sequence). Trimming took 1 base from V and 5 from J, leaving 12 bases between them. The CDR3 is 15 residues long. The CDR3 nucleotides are TGTGCCACCAGCAGAGGAGGACGGAATTATCAGCCCCAGCATTTT. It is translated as CATSRGGRNYQPQHF.

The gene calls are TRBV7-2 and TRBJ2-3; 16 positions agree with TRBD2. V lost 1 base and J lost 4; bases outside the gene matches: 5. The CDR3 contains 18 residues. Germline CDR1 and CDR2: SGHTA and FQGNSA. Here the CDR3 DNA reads TGTGCCAGCAGCTTAGTTGGGACTAGCGGGGGGGCGCCAGATACGCAGTATTTT. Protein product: CASSLVGTSGGAPDTQYF.

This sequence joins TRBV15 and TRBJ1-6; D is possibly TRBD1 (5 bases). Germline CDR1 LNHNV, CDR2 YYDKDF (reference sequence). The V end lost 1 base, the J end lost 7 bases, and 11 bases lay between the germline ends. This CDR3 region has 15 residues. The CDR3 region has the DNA TGTGCCACCAGCAGAGGGGGCAGGGACAATTCACCCCTCCACTTT. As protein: CATSRGGRDNSPLHF.